This T cell receptor (beta chain) was sequenced for a study of cytomegalovirus exposure and HLA in healthy donors. The PCR ran on 60 Vbeta and 13 Jbeta primers. Sequenced by immunoSEQ multiplex PCR; TCRdb stores in-frame clones only, minus some. The table lists roughly 89,000 clones, around 80% of them singletons, with 2% in the top ten. V lost 4 bases and J lost 6; bases outside the gene matches: 15. CDR1 is SGDLS and CDR2 is YYNGEE in the germline V gene. This CDR3 is 17 amino acids long. Study results and caveats: It was approximately 160 TCR beta chains that were listed as cytomegalovirus-associated. High sensitivity and specificity were reportedly achieved when the classifier diagnosed cytomegalovirus status. In an earlier analysis, productive rearrangement rates for most beta V segments clustered near 87% or 30%.

Worth noting for this clone: Antigen: not known.

V and J are TRBV9 and TRBJ2-3; 9 bases align to TRBD1. The TCR was taken from a man aged 18 to 30 in good health and CMV-seronegative. Material: PBMCs. The CDR3 loop is CASSSTRTGVRVDTQYF. CDR3 bases: TGTGCCAGCAGCTCAACGCGGACAGGGGTTAGGGTGGATACGCAGTATTTT. The full variable domain, completed using reference TRBV9 and TRBJ2-3, is DSGVTQTPKHLITATGQRVTLRCSPRSGDLSVYWYQQSLDQGLQFLIQYYNGEERAKGNILERFSAQQFPDLHSELNLSSLELGDSALYFCASSSTRTGVRVDTQYFGPGTRLTVL.